This T cell receptor beta chain was identified in a study of OX40 agonist ivuxolimab in advanced cancers. The overall study: Treatment of patients was with ivuxolimab, an agonistic anti-OX40 (CD134) antibody. The study enrolled dose-escalation patients with hepatocellular carcinoma, melanoma, renal cell or head and neck cancer.

The count of this clone is one. The antigen is not known. Per germline, CDR1 SGHVS and CDR2 FQNEAQ. This CDR3 is built from 14 residues. The ends were cut back, 3 bases at V and 6 bases at J, with 13 bases in the middle. Libraries were prepared by immunoSEQ multiplex PCR; TCRdb keeps only in-frame clonotypes and omits some of them. The sample shows about 100,000 clones, around nine tenths of them seen only once. Study findings and constraints: Among the least clonally expanded were partial responders at 0.1-3.0 mg/kg.

The TCR was taken from an adult with an advanced solid tumor such as melanoma, head and neck, liver or kidney cancer. This material consisted of CD4+ or CD8+ T cells sorted from blood, taken in a trial of the OX40 agonist ivuxolimab. The rearrangement uses TRBV7-8 and TRBJ2-3; no definite D call. The CDR3 coding sequence is TGTGCCAGCAGCTTGGTCCCCAAGCCCGATACGCAGTATTTT. This codes for CASSLVPKPDTQYF. The complete variable domain, with remaining parts taken from reference TRBV7-8 and TRBJ2-3, reads GAGVSQSPRYKVAKRGQDVALRCDPISGHVSLFWYQQALGQGPEFLTYFQNEAQLDKSGLPSDRFFAERPEGSVSTLKIQRTQQEDSAVYLCASSLVPKPDTQYFGPGTRLTVL.